This T cell receptor beta chain was captured by sequencing in a study of early T cells in non-severe SARS-CoV-2 infection (dated by TCRdb to 2020 to 2023). A note on the overall study: TCR sequencing used bulk RNA from unsorted whole blood, so alpha and beta chains could not be paired. What the authors observed across the whole study: VDJdb matching was skewed toward anti-spike CD8 responses, so virus-specific expansions were likely underestimated and private and CD4 specificities were missed.

About this clonotype: Its antigen is currently not known. This may arise from a read error, as a much more abundant clone is one base away.

The CDR3 has 15 amino acids, counting the end cysteine and phenylalanine. The read is trimmed to its CDR3 DNA, 45 bases read in frame from base 1. At the junction V is shortened by 5 bases and J by 6 bases; bases outside the gene matches: 7. This was a case-control study nested in a cohort of healthcare workers in London, UK, who had nasopharyngeal swab PCR tests and blood samples taken every week. Healthcare workers were enrolled in the week of the UK lockdown, from 23 to 31 March 2020, and were followed every week for up to roughly 16 weeks. Library construction relied on 5' RACE. The instrument given in TCRdb is NextSeq 500. Unique molecular identifiers were attached to individual cDNA molecules in the TCR library protocol so that sequencing error and PCR bias could be corrected. Sequencing covered both TCR alpha and beta chains, and within each sample the abundances of alpha and beta sequences were tightly co-correlated. In the original analysis: V gene, J gene and CDR3 annotation of TCR sequences was performed with Decombinator V4. Expanded TCRs were defined as changing significantly between any two time points under a Poisson model with p below 0.0001. Abundances of TCRs were expressed as counts per million after normalisation to the total number of TCRs sequenced in each sample. MAIT TCRs were defined by TRAV1-2 paired with TRAJ12, TRAJ20 or TRAJ33, and iNKT TCRs by TRAV10 paired with TRAJ18. VDJdb, accessed 1 November 2021, was searched for CMV, EBV and SARS-CoV-2 annotated TCRs, excluding TCRs annotated for multiple antigens. TCRdb redid the processing of the public reads, applying fastp at Q25 and MiXCR, and retained in-frame beta chains. For every CDR3 protein sequence, its rows merge into one entry that carries the most common genes and DNA. TCRdb's processing, not the authors' own work, is the source of the V and J calls. Within this sample are about 49,000 distinct CDR3 sequences, with 3.5% to 5% of them counted one time only. 5% to 6.5% of the sample lies in the top ten.

Material: whole blood. The rearrangement joined TRBV12-3 or TRBV12-4 to TRBJ1-1; 12 bases in between match TRBD1. The sequence was obtained from an adult who was a healthcare worker with PCR-confirmed SARS-CoV-2 infection or an uninfected control (not recorded which). The CDR3 has the sequence CASSPQGQGAAEAFF. The DNA is as follows: TGTGCCAGCAGTCCACAGGGACAGGGGGCCGCTGAAGCTTTCTTT.